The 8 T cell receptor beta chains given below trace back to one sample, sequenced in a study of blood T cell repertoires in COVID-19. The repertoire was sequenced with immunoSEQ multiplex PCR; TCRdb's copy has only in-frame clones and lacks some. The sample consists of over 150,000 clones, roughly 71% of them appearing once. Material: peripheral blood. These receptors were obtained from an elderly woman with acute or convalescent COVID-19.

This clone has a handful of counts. In DNA form, the CDR3 reads TGTGCCAGCAGCTTACGTCCTAGCGGGACCTCCTACGAGCAGTACTTC. It specifies CASSLRPSGTSYEQYF. The rearrangement joins TRBV7-2 to TRBJ2-7; 9 bases are a match to TRBD2. Looked up from germline, CDR1 is SGHTA and CDR2 is FQGNSA. V trimming: 2 bases; J trimming: 0 bases; junction bases outside the gene matches: 5. This CDR3 has 16 amino acids. The full variable domain, completed using reference TRBV7-2 and TRBJ2-7, is GAGVSQSPSNKVTEKGKDVELRCDPISGHTALYWYRQSLGQGLEFLIYFQGNSAPDKSGLPSDRFSAERTGGSVSTLTIQRTQQEDSAVYLCASSLRPSGTSYEQYFGPGTRLTVT.

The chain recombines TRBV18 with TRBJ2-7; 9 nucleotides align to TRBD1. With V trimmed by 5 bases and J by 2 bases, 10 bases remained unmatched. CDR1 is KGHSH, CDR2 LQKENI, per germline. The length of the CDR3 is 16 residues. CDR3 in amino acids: CASSFTGTGTTYEQYF. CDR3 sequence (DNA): TGTGCCAGCTCATTTACCGGGACAGGGACCACCTACGAGCAGTACTTC.

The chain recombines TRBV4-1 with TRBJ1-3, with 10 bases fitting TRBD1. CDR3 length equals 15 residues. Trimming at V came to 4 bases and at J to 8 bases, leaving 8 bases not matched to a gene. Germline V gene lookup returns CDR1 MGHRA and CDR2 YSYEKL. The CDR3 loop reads CASSPWDRGPDTIYF. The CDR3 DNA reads TGCGCCAGCAGCCCCTGGGACAGGGGTCCAGACACCATATATTTT.

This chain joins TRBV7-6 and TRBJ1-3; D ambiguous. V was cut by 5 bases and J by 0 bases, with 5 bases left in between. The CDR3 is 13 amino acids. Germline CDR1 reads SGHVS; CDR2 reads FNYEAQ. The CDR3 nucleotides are TGTGCCAGCAGCCCCAGCTCTGGAAACACCATATATTTT. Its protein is CASSPSSGNTIYF.

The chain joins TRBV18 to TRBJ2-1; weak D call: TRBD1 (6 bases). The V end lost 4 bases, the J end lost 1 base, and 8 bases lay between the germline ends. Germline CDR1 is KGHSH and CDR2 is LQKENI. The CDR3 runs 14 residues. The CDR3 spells CASSRQGSYNEQFF. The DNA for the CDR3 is TGTGCCAGCTCACGGCAGGGGTCCTACAATGAGCAGTTCTTC.

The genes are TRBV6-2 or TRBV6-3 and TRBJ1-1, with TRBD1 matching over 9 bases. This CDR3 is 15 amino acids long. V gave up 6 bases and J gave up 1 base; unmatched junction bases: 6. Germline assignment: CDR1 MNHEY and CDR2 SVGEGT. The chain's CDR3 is CASSKQGQGNTEAFF. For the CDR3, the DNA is TGTGCCAGCAGCAAACAGGGACAGGGGAACACTGAAGCTTTCTTT.

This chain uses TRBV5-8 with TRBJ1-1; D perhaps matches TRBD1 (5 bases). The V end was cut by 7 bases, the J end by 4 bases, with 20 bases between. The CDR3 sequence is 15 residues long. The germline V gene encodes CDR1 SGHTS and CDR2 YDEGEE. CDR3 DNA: TGTGCCAGCGGAACTGGGGGGGTTGGGGTCACTGAAGCTTTCTTT. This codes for CASGTGGVGVTEAFF.

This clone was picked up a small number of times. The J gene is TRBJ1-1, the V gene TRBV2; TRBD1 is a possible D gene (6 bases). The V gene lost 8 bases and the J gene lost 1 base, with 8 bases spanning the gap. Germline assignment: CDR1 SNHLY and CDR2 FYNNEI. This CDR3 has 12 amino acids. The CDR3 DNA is TGTGCCAGCCTCAGGGGGAACACTGAAGCTTTCTTT. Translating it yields CASLRGNTEAFF.